The next 22 T cell receptor beta chains were all read from a single sample in a study of T-cell memory formation after mild COVID-19. Each CDR3 protein is one row after TCRdb ran MiXCR on the 5' RACE reads. Among approximately 400,000 distinct CDR3 sequences listed, 20% to 25% were seen once. Sequencing was done on a sample of PBMCs or a T cell subset sorted from them (not recorded which). The source is an adult woman who had mild COVID-19 (a few samples of this study predate the infection). Cell type and time point are not known.

The chain has TRBV12-3 or TRBV12-4 and TRBJ2-3; D gene uncertain. The CDR3 contains 12 residues. The V end lost 8 bases, the J end lost 4 bases, and 10 bases lay between the germline ends. CDR3 coding DNA: TGTGCCAGCGGTCACGTGGCAGATACGCAGTATTTT. This encodes CASGHVADTQYF.

V gene TRBV11-2 combines with J gene TRBJ2-1; 12 bases align to TRBD1. Germline V gene lookup returns CDR1 SGHAT and CDR2 FQNNGV. The length of the CDR3 is 17 residues. The V segment lost 5 bases and the J segment 7 bases; nucleotides outside the gene matches: 12. The CDR3 DNA sequence: TGTGCCAGCAGCCCCGGGACCGGGACAGGGGGCTATAATGAGCAGTTCTTC. Amino acids: CASSPGTGTGGYNEQFF.

The chain links TRBV18 to TRBJ2-5; D call uncertain. Trimming removed 5 bases from V and 2 bases from J, with 12 bases in between. CDR1 KGHSH and CDR2 LQKENI come from the germline V gene. There are 14 residues in the CDR3. CDR3 nucleotides: TGTGCCAGCTCAAGCCCGAACAAACAAGAGACCCAGTACTTC. Translated, it gives CASSSPNKQETQYF.

This clonotype was found a few times. The chain is built from TRBV5-1 and TRBJ1-2; 9 bases map to TRBD1. Germline V CDR1 and CDR2: SGHRS, YFSETQ. With 3 bases clipped from V and 4 bases from J, the junction kept 7 bases outside the gene matches. The CDR3 is 15 residues long. The CDR3 reads CASSYRDRDPYGYTF. The CDR3, as DNA: TGCGCCAGCAGCTACCGGGACAGGGATCCCTATGGCTACACCTTC.

The chain has TRBV19 and TRBJ2-3, with D possibly matching TRBD1 (6 bases). This CDR3 has 15 amino acids. Trimming removed 6 bases from V and 6 bases from J, with 19 bases in between. The V gene's germline CDR1 is LNHDA and CDR2 SQIVND (reference sequence). CDR3 sequence (DNA): TGTGCCAGTAGCCGCAGCCCCGGACAGCTGGATACGCAGTATTTT. As protein: CASSRSPGQLDTQYF.

This sequence joins TRBV30 and TRBJ2-2; D assignment may be TRBD1 or TRBD2 (6 bases each). The CDR3 contains 14 residues. V gave up 6 bases and J gave up 4 bases, with 15 bases separating them. The germline V gene has CDR1 GTSNPN and CDR2 SVGIG (reference sequence). This chain's CDR3 is CACTTGAATGELFF. Here the CDR3 DNA reads TGTGCCTGTACGACGGGGGCCGCCACCGGGGAGCTGTTTTTT.

V gene TRBV21-1 combines with J gene TRBJ1-4; the DNA was not compared with TRBD1, the D call given in the table. TRBV21-1 counts as a pseudogene. This CDR3 has 13 amino acids. The CDR3 is CASSAGTDEKLFF. Here the CDR3 DNA reads TGTGCCAGCAGCGCCGGGACAGATGAAAAACTGTTTTTT.

The rearrangement joins TRBV29-1 to TRBJ1-2, with D hard to call. The CDR3 sequence is 11 residues long. V gave up 2 bases and J gave up 9 bases, with 10 bases separating them. In germline, CDR1 is SQVTM, CDR2 ANQGSEA. CDR3 protein: CSVERAGSYTF. Here the CDR3 DNA reads TGCAGCGTTGAACGCGCGGGGAGCTACACCTTC.

This clonotype was seen a handful of times. The chain carries TRBV15 and TRBJ1-2; D is undetermined. The germline V gene has CDR1 LNHNV and CDR2 YYDKDF (reference sequence). The V gene lost 0 bases and the J gene lost 2 bases, with 4 bases spanning the gap. This CDR3 region has 13 residues. In DNA form, the CDR3 reads TGTGCCACCAGCAGAGAGTTAAACTATGGCTACACCTTC. Amino acid sequence: CATSRELNYGYTF. Filled out from reference TRBV15 and TRBJ1-2, the complete variable domain reads DAMVIQNPRYQVTQFGKPVTLSCSQTLNHNVMYWYQQKSSQAPKLLFHYYDKDFNNEADTPDNFQSRRPNTSFCFLDIRSPGLGDTAMYLCATSRELNYGYTFGSGTRLTVV.

As for this clonotype: A much bigger clone sits one base away, suggesting this may be a read error. The V call is TRBV18, the J call TRBJ2-7; no reliable D call. The length of the CDR3 is 13 residues. Per the germline V gene, CDR1 is KGHSH and CDR2 is LQKENI. The CDR3: CTSSRSVSYEQYF. The DNA for the CDR3 is TGTACCAGCTCACGGTCGGTGAGTTACGAGCAGTACTTC.

CDR3 sequence (DNA): TGTGCCAGCAGCTTAGCGGGGGACAGGGGGCTCTACGAGCAGTACTTC. Translation: CASSLAGDRGLYEQYF. The chain recombines TRBV7-9 with TRBJ2-7; TRBD1 matches 12 bases. Germline V gene lookup returns CDR1 SEHNR and CDR2 FQNEAQ (reference sequence). Trimming cost V 0 bases and J 3 bases; bases outside gene matches: 3. This CDR3 is 16 amino acids long.

In its sample, this clonotype was seen a few times. J is TRBJ1-4 and V is TRBV7-9; D possibly corresponds to TRBD1 (6 bases). This CDR3 spans 15 amino acids. V was trimmed by 6 bases and J by 4 bases, leaving 15 bases between them. Germline V gene sequence: CDR1 SEHNR, CDR2 FQNEAQ (reference sequence). The CDR3 protein is CASSTQGLYNEKLFF. The CDR3 bases are TGTGCCAGCAGTACACAGGGTCTGTATAATGAAAAACTGTTTTTT.

The V gene is TRBV7-9, the J gene TRBJ1-5; D gene unclear. Trimming took 5 bases from V and 7 from J, leaving 12 bases between them. Germline CDR1 reads SEHNR; CDR2 reads FQNEAQ (reference sequence). The CDR3 is 13 residues long. CDR3 nucleotides: TGTGCCAGCAGCCGCGATGCGGTACAGCCCCAGCATTTT. Protein product: CASSRDAVQPQHF. Combining the CDR3 with reference TRBV7-9 and TRBJ1-5 gives the whole variable domain DTGVSQNPRHKITKRGQNVTFRCDPISEHNRLYWYRQTLGQGPEFLTYFQNEAQLEKSRLLSDRFSAERPKGSFSTLEIQRTEQGDSAMYLCASSRDAVQPQHFGDGTRLSIL.

The chain carries TRBV4-1 and TRBJ1-5, with D possibly matching TRBD1 (5 bases). The CDR3 is 16 amino acids. Deletions cut 0 bases from V and 5 bases from J, with 14 bases between. Germline V gives CDR1 MGHRA, CDR2 YSYEKL. This chain's CDR3 is CASSQDPGRGDQPQHF. As DNA, the CDR3 is TGCGCCAGCAGCCAAGATCCGGGACGAGGAGATCAGCCCCAGCATTTT.

The chain employs TRBV5-4 and TRBJ2-2, with 8 bases fitting TRBD1. The CDR3 length is 15 residues. The J segment lost 4 bases and the V segment lost 5 bases, leaving 7 bases of the junction unmatched. The germline gives CDR1 SGHNT, CDR2 YYREEE (reference sequence). CDR3 amino acids: CASRPRTGLTGELFF. CDR3 bases: TGTGCCAGCAGACCCCGGACAGGGCTCACCGGGGAGCTGTTTTTT.

This clonotype was observed a few times. The chain uses TRBV7-9 and TRBJ1-1; TRBD1 is a possible D gene (6 bases). Between the trimmed V and J ends, which lost 5 bases and 5 bases, there was a span of 18 bases. Germline values: CDR1 SEHNR, CDR2 FQNEAQ (reference sequence). The length of the CDR3 is 15 residues. The CDR3 protein is CASSPEGGRRTEAFF. In nucleotides, the CDR3 is TGTGCCAGCAGCCCGGAGGGGGGCCGTAGGACTGAAGCTTTCTTT.

V gene TRBV7-6 combines with J gene TRBJ1-2; no clear D gene. Germline loops: CDR1 SGHVS, CDR2 FNYEAQ. Trimming pared 4 bases from V and 6 bases from J, leaving 18 bases between. This CDR3 has 15 amino acids. DNA for the CDR3: TGTGCCAGCAGCTCCCGCGGGGAGTGGAATGATGGCTACACCTTC. Its protein product is CASSSRGEWNDGYTF.

There are a few counts of this clonotype. The V and J genes are TRBV27 and TRBJ2-7, with 14 bases matching TRBD2. V gave up 6 bases and J gave up 3 bases; unmatched junction bases: 7. The CDR3 sequence is 16 residues long. CDR1 and CDR2 (germline): MNHEY, SMNVEV (reference sequence). The CDR3 spells CASSKGLAGDGYEQYF. DNA for the CDR3: TGTGCCAGCAGCAAGGGACTAGCGGGAGACGGCTACGAGCAGTACTTC.

This clonotype was counted a single time. The chain combines TRBV29-1 with TRBJ1-4, with TRBD1 as a possible D gene (5 bases). V lost 8 bases to trimming and J lost 5 bases, with 15 bases between them. The germline V gene encodes CDR1 SQVTM and CDR2 ANQGSEA. The CDR3 is 13 residues long. The CDR3 loop is CSCGGGINEKLFF. The CDR3 nucleotides are TGCAGCTGTGGGGGAGGAATCAATGAAAAACTGTTTTTT. Supplemented by reference TRBV29-1 and TRBJ1-4, the full variable domain reads SAVISQKPSRDICQRGTSLTIQCQVDSQVTMMFWYRQQPGQSLTLIATANQGSEATYESGFVIDKFPISRPNLTFSTLTVSNMSPEDSSIYLCSCGGGINEKLFFGSGTQLSVL.

This clonotype has just a few counts. The chain uses TRBV5-1 and TRBJ1-2; 9 bases are shared with TRBD1. Losses at the gene ends were 4 bases for V and 4 bases for J; bases not matched to a gene: 5. The CDR3 length is 14 residues. Germline V CDR1 and CDR2: SGHRS, YFSETQ. The CDR3 nucleotides are TGCGCCAGCAGCCCGGGACAGGGTGTCTATGGCTACACCTTC. It is translated as CASSPGQGVYGYTF.

The chain employs TRBV12-3 or TRBV12-4 and TRBJ1-2; no clear D. Trimming removed 1 base from V and 3 bases from J, with 6 bases in between. The CDR3 contains 13 residues. The CDR3 protein is CASSLVPHYGYTF. For the CDR3, the DNA is TGTGCCAGCAGTTTAGTACCGCACTATGGCTACACCTTC.

Only a few counts were recorded for this clonotype. The chain joins TRBV5-6 to TRBJ2-1; D not resolved. Deletions cut 1 base from V and 6 bases from J, with 14 bases between. The CDR3 contains 15 residues. Germline V gene lookup returns CDR1 SGHDT and CDR2 YYEEEE. CDR3 nucleotide sequence: TGTGCCAGCAGCTTGTTGTCAGGACCCCGCAATGAGCAGTTCTTC. It translates to CASSLLSGPRNEQFF.